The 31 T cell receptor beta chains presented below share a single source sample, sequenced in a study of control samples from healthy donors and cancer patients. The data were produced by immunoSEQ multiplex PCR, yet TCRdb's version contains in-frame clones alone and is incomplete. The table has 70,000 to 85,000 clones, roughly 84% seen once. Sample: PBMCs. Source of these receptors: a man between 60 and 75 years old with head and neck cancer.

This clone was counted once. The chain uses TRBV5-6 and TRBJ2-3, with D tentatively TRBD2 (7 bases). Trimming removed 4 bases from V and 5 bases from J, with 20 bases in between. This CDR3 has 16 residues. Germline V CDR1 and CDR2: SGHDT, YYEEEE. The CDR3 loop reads CASSPATGWEGDTQYF. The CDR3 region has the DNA TGTGCCAGCAGCCCCGCGACAGGTTGGGAGGGAGATACGCAGTATTTT.

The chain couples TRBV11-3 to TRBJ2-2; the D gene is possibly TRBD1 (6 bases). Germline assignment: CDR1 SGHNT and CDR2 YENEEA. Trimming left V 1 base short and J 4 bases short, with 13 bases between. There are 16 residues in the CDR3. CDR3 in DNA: TGTGCCAGCAGCTTAGTGGCAGGGGCGGGCACCGGGGAGCTGTTTTTT. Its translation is CASSLVAGAGTGELFF.

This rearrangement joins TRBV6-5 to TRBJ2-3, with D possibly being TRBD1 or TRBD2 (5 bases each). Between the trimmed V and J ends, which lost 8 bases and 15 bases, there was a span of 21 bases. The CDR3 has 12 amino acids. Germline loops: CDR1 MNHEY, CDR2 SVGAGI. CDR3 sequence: CASGDRPSGVYF. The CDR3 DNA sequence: TGTGCCAGCGGGGACCGACCTTCCGGCGTATATTTT.

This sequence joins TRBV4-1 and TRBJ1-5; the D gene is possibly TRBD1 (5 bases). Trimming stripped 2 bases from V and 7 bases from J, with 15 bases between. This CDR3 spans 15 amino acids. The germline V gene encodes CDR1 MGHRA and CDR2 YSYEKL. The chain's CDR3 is CASSQYVLGGQPQHF. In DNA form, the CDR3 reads TGCGCCAGCAGCCAATATGTATTGGGGGGACAGCCCCAGCATTTT.

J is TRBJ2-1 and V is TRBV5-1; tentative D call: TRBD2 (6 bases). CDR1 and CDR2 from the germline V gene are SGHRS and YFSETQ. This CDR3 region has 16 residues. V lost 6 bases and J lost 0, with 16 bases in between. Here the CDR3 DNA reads TGCGCCAGCACCCTGGGCGGGACGAGCTCCTACAATGAGCAGTTCTTC. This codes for CASTLGGTSSYNEQFF.

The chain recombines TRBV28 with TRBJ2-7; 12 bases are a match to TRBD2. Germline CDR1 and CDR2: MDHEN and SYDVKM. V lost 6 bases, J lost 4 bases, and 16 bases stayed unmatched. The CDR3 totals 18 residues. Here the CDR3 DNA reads TGTGCCAGCAGCTCCCCGGGACTAGCGGGTGGTGGGGCTTACGAGCAGTACTTC. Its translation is CASSSPGLAGGGAYEQYF.

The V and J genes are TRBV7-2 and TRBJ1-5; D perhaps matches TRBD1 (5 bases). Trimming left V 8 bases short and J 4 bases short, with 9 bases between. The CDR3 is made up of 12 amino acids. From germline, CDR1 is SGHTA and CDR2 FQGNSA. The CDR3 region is CASGGWNQPQHF. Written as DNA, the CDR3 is TGTGCCAGCGGGGGTTGGAATCAGCCCCAGCATTTT. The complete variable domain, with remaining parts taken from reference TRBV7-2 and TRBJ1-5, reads GAGVSQSPSNKVTEKGKDVELRCDPISGHTALYWYRQSLGQGLEFLIYFQGNSAPDKSGLPSDRFSAERTGGSVSTLTIQRTQQEDSAVYLCASGGWNQPQHFGDGTRLSIL.

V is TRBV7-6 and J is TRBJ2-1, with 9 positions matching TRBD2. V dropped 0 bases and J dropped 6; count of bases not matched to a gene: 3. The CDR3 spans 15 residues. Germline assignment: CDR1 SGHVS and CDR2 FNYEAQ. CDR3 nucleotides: TGTGCCAGCAGCTTAGCGCGAGCGGGAGGCAATGAGCAGTTCTTC. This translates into CASSLARAGGNEQFF.

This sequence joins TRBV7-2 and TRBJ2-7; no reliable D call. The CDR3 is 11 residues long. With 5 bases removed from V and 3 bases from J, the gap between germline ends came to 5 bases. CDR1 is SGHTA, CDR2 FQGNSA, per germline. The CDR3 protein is CASSQRYEQYF. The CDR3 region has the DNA TGTGCCAGCAGCCAACGCTACGAGCAGTACTTC.

The CDR3 protein is CTSSHVTGPYNEQFF. DNA for the CDR3: TGCACCAGCAGCCATGTGACGGGACCCTACAATGAGCAGTTCTTC. This chain links TRBV1 with TRBJ2-1. TRBV1 is noted as a pseudogene. This CDR3 has 15 amino acids.

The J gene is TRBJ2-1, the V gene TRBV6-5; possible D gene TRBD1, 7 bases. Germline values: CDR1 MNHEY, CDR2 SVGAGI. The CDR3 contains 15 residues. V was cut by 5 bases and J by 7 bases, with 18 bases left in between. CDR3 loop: CASSLQTGRWNEQFF. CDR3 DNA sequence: TGTGCCAGCAGTCTACAGACAGGGAGGTGGAATGAGCAGTTCTTC.

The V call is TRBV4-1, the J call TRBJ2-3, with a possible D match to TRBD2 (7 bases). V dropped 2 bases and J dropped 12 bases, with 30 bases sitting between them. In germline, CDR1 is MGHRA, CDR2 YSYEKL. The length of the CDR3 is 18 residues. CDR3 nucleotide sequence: TGCGCCAGCAGCCAAAGAGGGGGGGGTGGCGGCACTTGGGGCCGTCAGTATTTT. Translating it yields CASSQRGGGGGTWGRQYF.

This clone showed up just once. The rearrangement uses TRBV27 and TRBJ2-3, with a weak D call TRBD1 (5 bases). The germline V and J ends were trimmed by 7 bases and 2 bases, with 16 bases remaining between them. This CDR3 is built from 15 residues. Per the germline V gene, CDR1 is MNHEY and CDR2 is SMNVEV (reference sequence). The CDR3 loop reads CASNSPQENTDTQYF. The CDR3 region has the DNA TGTGCCAGCAACTCTCCACAGGAGAACACAGATACGCAGTATTTT.

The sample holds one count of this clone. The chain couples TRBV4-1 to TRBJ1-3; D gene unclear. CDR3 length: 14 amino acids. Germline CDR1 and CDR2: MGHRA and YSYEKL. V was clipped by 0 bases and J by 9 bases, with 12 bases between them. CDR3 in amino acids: CASSQEGWPRTIYF. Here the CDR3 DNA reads TGCGCCAGCAGCCAAGAAGGATGGCCGCGCACCATATATTTT.

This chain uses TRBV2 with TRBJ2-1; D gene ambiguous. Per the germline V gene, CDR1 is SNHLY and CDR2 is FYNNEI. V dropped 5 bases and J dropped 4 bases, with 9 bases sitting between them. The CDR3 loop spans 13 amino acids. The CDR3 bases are TGTGCCAGCAGTCCTGGACCGTACAATGAGCAGTTCTTC. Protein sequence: CASSPGPYNEQFF.

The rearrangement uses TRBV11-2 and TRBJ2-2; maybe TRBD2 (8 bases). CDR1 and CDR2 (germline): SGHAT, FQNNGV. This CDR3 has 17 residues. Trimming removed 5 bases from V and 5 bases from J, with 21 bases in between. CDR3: CASSPGGTSGPTGELFF. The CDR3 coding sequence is TGTGCCAGCAGCCCAGGGGGAACTAGCGGCCCTACCGGGGAGCTGTTTTTT.

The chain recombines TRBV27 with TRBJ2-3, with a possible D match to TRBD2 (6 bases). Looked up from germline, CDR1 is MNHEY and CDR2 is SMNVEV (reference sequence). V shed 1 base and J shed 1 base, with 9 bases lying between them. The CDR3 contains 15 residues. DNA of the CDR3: TGTGCCAGCAGTTTATGGGGGGTCGGCACAGATACGCAGTATTTT. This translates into CASSLWGVGTDTQYF.

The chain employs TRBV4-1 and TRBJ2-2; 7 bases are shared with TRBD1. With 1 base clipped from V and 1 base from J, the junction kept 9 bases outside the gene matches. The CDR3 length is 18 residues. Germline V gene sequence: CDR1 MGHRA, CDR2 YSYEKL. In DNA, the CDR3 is TGCGCCAGCAGCCAAGCCTTCCGCAGGGACAGGAACACCGGGGAGCTGTTTTTT. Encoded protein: CASSQAFRRDRNTGELFF.

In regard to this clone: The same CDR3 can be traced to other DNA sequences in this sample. The CDR3 DNA sequence: TGTGCCAGCAGCCCAGGGACGCCGCCGAGGTATTTT. Amino acids: CASSPGTPPRYF. J is TRBJ1-3 and V is TRBV11-2, with D possibly TRBD1 on 5 matching bases. CDR3 size: 12 residues. Per germline, CDR1 SGHAT and CDR2 FQNNGV. V was trimmed by 5 bases and J by 16 bases, leaving 18 bases between them.

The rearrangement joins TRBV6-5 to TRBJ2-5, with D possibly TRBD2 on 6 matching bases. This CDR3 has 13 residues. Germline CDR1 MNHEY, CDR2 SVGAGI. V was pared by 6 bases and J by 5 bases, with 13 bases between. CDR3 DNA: TGTGCCAGCAGCGCGGCACGGGAGGAGACCCAGTACTTC. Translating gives CASSAAREETQYF.

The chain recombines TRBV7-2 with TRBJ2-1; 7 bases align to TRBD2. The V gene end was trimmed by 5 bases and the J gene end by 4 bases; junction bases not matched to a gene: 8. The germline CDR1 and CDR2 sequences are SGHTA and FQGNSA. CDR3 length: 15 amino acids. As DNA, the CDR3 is TGTGCCAGCAGCCCCCCCTGGGGAGGGTACAATGAGCAGTTCTTC. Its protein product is CASSPPWGGYNEQFF. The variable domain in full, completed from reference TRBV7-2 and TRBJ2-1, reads GAGVSQSPSNKVTEKGKDVELRCDPISGHTALYWYRQSLGQGLEFLIYFQGNSAPDKSGLPSDRFSAERTGGSVSTLTIQRTQQEDSAVYLCASSPPWGGYNEQFFGPGTRLTVL.

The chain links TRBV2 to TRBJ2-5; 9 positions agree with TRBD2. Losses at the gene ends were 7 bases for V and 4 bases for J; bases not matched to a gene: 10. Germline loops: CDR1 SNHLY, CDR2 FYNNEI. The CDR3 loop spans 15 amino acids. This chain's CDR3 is CASTVGGRARETQYF. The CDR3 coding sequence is TGTGCCAGCACAGTTGGCGGGAGGGCCAGAGAGACCCAGTACTTC. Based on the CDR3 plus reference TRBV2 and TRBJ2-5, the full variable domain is EPEVTQTPSHQVTQMGQEVILRCVPISNHLYFYWYRQILGQKVEFLVSFYNNEISEKSEIFDDQFSVERPDGSNFTLKIRSTKLEDSAMYFCASTVGGRARETQYFGPGTRLLVL.

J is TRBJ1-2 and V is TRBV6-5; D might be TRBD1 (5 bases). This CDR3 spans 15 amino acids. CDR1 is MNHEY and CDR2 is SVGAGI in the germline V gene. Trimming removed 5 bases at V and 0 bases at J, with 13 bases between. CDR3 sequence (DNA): TGTGCCAGCAGTATAGACAGTCCCACTAACTATGGCTACACCTTC. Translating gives CASSIDSPTNYGYTF.

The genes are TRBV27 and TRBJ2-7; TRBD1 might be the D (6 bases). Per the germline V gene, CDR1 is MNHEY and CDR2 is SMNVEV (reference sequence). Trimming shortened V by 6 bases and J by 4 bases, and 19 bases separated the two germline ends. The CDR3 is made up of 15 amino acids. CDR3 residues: CASSPQPRQVYEQYF. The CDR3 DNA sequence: TGTGCCAGCAGCCCTCAGCCGAGACAGGTTTACGAGCAGTACTTC.

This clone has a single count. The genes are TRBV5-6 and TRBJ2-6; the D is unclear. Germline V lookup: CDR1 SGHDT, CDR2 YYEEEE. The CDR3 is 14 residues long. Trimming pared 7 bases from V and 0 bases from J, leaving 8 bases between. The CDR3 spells CASFATSGANVLTF. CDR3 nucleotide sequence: TGTGCCAGCTTCGCGACCTCTGGGGCCAACGTCCTGACTTTC.

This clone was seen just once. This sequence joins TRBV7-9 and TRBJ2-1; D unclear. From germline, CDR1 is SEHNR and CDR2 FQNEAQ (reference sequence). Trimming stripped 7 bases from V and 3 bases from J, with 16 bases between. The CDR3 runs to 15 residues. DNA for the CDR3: TGTGCCAGCACCTACCCCGCCACCGACTACAATGAGCAGTTCTTC. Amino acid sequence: CASTYPATDYNEQFF.

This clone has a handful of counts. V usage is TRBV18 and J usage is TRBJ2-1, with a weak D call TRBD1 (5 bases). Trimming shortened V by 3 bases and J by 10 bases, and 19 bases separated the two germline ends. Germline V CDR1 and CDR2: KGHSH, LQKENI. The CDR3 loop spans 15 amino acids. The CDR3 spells CASSPNQGSAIEQFF. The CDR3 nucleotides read TGTGCCAGCTCACCCAATCAGGGATCAGCAATCGAGCAGTTCTTC.

CDR3 coding DNA: TGTGCCAGCAGTTACTGGGGGAGCACTGAAGCTTTCTTT. Residues: CASSYWGSTEAFF. This chain uses TRBV12-3 or TRBV12-4 with TRBJ1-1; a weak D match, TRBD1 (5 bases). There are 13 residues in the CDR3. The ends were cut back, 4 bases at V and 4 bases at J, with 10 bases in the middle.

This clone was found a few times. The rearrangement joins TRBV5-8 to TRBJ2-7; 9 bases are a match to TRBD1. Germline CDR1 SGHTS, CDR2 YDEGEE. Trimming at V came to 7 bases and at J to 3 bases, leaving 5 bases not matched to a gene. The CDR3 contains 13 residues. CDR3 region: CASGDRDFYEQYF. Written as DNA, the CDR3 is TGTGCCAGCGGGGACAGGGACTTCTACGAGCAGTACTTC. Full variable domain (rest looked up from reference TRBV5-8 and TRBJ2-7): EAGVTQSPTHLIKTRGQQATLRCSPISGHTSVYWYQQALGLGLQFLLWYDEGEERNRGNFPPRFSGRQFPNYSSELNVNALELEDSALYLCASGDRDFYEQYFGPGTRLTVT.

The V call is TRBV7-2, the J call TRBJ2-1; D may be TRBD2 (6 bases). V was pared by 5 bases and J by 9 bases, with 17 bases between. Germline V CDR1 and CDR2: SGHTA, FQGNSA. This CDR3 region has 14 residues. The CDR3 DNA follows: TGTGCCAGCAGCCCCTGGGACTCCGGGAGTGAGCAGTTCTTC. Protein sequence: CASSPWDSGSEQFF. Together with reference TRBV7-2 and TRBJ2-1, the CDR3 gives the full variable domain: GAGVSQSPSNKVTEKGKDVELRCDPISGHTALYWYRQSLGQGLEFLIYFQGNSAPDKSGLPSDRFSAERTGGSVSTLTIQRTQQEDSAVYLCASSPWDSGSEQFFGPGTRLTVL.

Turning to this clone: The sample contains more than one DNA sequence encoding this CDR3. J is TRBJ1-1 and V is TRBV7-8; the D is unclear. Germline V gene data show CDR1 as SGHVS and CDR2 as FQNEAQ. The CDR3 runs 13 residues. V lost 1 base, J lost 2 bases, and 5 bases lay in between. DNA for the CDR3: TGTGCCAGCAGCTTAGAGGGTAACACTGAAGCTTTCTTT. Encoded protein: CASSLEGNTEAFF.